This TCR beta chain was identified during a study of T cell repertoires in cytomegalovirus infection. About the research overall: It can be stated that public TCR beta signatures indicated CMV infection as well as a matching HLA type.

The V gene lost 0 bases and the J gene lost 8 bases, with 13 bases spanning the gap. Germline CDR1 and CDR2: SGHDN and FVKESK. The CDR3 extends over 14 amino acids. TCRdb ran MiXCR on the reads and lists one entry per CDR3 protein. The sample carries 250,000 to 350,000 distinct CDR3 sequences, roughly a quarter recorded once. Notes on the study in general: Identification of carriers of CMV plus the relevant HLA was achieved through cumulative public TCR beta family frequency. Clonotype analysis showed dominance of the ex vivo response by HLA-C-restricted CMV-specific TCR beta clonotypes.

Turning to this clonotype: Its antigen remains unidentified.

The sequencing input was PBMCs. This chain links TRBV14 with TRBJ1-2; no definite D call. The sequence derives from a human donor in good health (CMV status not recorded). Some clones in this sample may be carry-over from other donors' samples. The CDR3 protein is CASSQDSLGIGYTF. The CDR3 DNA reads as TGTGCCAGCAGCCAAGATTCACTGGGAATCGGCTACACCTTC.